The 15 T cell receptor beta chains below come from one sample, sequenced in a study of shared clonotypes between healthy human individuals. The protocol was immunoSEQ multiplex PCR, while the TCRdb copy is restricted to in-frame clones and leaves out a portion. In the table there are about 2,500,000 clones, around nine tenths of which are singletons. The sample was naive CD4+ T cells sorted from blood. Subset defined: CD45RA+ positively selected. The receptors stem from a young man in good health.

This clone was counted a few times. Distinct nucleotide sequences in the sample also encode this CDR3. The CDR3 protein is CASSYSGTGVYEQYF. In DNA, the CDR3 is TGTGCCAGCAGTTACTCTGGGACAGGGGTTTACGAGCAGTACTTC. The V and J genes are TRBV6-5 and TRBJ2-7; 10 bases map to TRBD1. The germline V gene has CDR1 MNHEY and CDR2 SVGAGI. After removal of 0 bases from V and 4 bases from J, the junction contained 3 bases not matched to a gene. The CDR3 has 15 amino acids.

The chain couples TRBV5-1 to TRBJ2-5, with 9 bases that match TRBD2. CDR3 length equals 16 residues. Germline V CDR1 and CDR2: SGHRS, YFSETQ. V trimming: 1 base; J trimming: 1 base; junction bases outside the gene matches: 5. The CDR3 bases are TGCGCCAGCAGCTTGACCCTAGCGGGGATCCAAGAGACCCAGTACTTC. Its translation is CASSLTLAGIQETQYF.

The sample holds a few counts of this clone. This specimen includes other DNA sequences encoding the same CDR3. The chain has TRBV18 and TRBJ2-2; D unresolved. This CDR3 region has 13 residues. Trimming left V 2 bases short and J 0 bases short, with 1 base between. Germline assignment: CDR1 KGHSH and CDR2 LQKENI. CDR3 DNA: TGTGCCAGCTCACCATCGAACACCGGGGAGCTGTTTTTT. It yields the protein CASSPSNTGELFF. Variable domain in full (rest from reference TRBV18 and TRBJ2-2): NAGVMQNPRHLVRRRGQEARLRCSPMKGHSHVYWYRQLPEEGLKFMVYLQKENIIDESGMPKERFSAEFPKEGPSILRIQQVVRGDSAAYFCASSPSNTGELFFGEGSRLTVL.

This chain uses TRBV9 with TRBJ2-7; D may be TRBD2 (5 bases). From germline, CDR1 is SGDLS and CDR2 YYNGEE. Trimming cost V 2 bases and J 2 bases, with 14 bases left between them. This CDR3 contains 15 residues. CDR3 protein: CASSVPSNVTYEQYF. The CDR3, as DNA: TGTGCCAGCAGCGTCCCTAGCAATGTCACCTACGAGCAGTACTTC. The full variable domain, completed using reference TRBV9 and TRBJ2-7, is DSGVTQTPKHLITATGQRVTLRCSPRSGDLSVYWYQQSLDQGLQFLIQYYNGEERAKGNILERFSAQQFPDLHSELNLSSLELGDSALYFCASSVPSNVTYEQYFGPGTRLTVT.

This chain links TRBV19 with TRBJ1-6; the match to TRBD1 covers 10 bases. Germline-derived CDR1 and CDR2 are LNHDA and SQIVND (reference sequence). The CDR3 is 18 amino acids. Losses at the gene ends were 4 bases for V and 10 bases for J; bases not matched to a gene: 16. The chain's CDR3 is CASSRGHGTGAGNSPLHF. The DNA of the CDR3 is TGTGCCAGTAGTAGGGGACACGGGACAGGGGCAGGTAACTCACCCCTCCACTTT.

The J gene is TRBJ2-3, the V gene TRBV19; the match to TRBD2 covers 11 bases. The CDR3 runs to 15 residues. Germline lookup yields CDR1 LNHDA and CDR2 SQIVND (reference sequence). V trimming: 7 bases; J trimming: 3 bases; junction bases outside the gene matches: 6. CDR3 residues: CASTSTSGATDTQYF. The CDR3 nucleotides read TGTGCCAGTACCTCGACTAGCGGGGCAACAGATACGCAGTATTTT.

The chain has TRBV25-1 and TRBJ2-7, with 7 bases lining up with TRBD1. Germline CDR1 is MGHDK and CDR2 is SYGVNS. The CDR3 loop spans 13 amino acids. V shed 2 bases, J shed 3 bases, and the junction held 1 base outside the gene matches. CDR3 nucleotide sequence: TGTGCCAGCAGTGAAACAGGGGACTACGAGCAGTACTTC. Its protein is CASSETGDYEQYF.

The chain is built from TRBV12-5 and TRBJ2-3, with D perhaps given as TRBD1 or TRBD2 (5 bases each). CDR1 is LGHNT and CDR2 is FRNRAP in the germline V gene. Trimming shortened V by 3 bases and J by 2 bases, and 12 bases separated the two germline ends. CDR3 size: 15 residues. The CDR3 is CASGFPGAFTDTQYF. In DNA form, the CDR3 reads TGTGCTAGTGGTTTTCCCGGGGCCTTCACAGATACGCAGTATTTT. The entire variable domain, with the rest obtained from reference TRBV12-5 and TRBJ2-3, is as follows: DARVTQTPRHKVTEMGQEVTMRCQPILGHNTVFWYRQTMMQGLELLAYFRNRAPLDDSGMPKDRFSAEMPDATLATLKIQPSEPRDSAVYFCASGFPGAFTDTQYFGPGTRLTVL.

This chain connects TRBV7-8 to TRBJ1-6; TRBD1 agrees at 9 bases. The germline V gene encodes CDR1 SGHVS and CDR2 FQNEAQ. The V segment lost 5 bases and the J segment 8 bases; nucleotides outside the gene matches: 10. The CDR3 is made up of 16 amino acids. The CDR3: CASSDSGQGSYSPLHF. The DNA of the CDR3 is TGTGCCAGCAGCGATAGCGGACAGGGGTCATATTCACCCCTCCACTTT. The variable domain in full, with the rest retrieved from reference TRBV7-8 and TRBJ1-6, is GAGVSQSPRYKVAKRGQDVALRCDPISGHVSLFWYQQALGQGPEFLTYFQNEAQLDKSGLPSDRFFAERPEGSVSTLKIQRTQQEDSAVYLCASSDSGQGSYSPLHFGNGTRLTVT.

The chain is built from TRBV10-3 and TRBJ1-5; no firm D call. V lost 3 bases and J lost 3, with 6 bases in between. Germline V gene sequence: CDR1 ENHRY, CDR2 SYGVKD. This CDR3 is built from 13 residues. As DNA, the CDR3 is TGTGCCATCAGTGACAGGAACAATCAGCCCCAGCATTTT. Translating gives CAISDRNNQPQHF.

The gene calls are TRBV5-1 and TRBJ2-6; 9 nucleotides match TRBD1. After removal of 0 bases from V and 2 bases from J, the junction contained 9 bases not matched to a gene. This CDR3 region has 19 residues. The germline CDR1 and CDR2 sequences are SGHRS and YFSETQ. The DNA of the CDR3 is TGCGCCAGCAGCTTGGGCGGCCAACAGGGGGCGCCTGGGGCCAACGTCCTGACTTTC. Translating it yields CASSLGGQQGAPGANVLTF. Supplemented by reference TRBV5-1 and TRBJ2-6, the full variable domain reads KAGVTQTPRYLIKTRGQQVTLSCSPISGHRSVSWYQQTPGQGLQFLFEYFSETQRNKGNFPGRFSGRQFSNSRSEMNVSTLELGDSALYLCASSLGGQQGAPGANVLTFGAGSRLTVL.

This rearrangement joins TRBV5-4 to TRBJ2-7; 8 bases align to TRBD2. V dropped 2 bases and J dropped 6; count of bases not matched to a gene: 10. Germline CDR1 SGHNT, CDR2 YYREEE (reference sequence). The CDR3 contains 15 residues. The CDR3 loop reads CASSLLAVGPSEQYF. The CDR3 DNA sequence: TGTGCCAGCAGCTTACTAGCGGTGGGGCCTTCCGAGCAGTACTTC.

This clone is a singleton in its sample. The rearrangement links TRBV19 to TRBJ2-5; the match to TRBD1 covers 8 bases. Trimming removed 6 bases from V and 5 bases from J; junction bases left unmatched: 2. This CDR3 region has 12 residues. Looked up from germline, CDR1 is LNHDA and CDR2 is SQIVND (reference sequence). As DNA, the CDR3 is TGTGCCAGTAGCAGGGGGCGGGAGACCCAGTACTTC. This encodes CASSRGRETQYF.

CDR3 amino acids: CASSQGPTGDQPQHF. The CDR3 nucleotides are TGCGCCAGCAGCCAAGGACCGACAGGGGATCAGCCCCAGCATTTT. The chain employs TRBV4-1 and TRBJ1-5, with TRBD1 identical over 8 bases. The CDR3 contains 15 residues. The germline CDR1 and CDR2 sequences are MGHRA and YSYEKL. V was pared by 1 base and J by 5 bases, with 4 bases of the junction left unmatched.

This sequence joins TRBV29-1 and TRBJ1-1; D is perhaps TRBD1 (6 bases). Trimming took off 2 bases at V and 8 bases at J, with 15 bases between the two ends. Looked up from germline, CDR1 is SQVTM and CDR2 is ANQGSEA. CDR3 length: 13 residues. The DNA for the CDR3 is TGCAGCGTTGAAAACCCCGGGGGCGTGGAAGCTTTCTTT. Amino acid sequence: CSVENPGGVEAFF.